This TCR beta chain was identified in a study of beta chain features in type 1 diabetes. Findings and limits, study-wide: Shorter TCRB CDR3s, moderately but significantly so, marked every one of the four CD4+ subsets in Type 1 diabetes patients. PCR might preferentially amplify shorter templates, equally in patients and controls.

Isolated RNA was reverse transcribed in full, so expressed TCRB transcripts were sequenced. The data were produced by immunoSEQ multiplex PCR, yet TCRdb's version contains in-frame clones alone and is incomplete. The data hold a few hundred thousand clones, with over 20% observed a single time. Worth noting for this clone: As yet, its antigen is unknown.

The specimen was naive CD4+ T cells from blood. The sequence derives from a woman between 40 and 55 years old with type 1 diabetes.

The CDR3 is CASSLNRFDTDTQYF. The CDR3 DNA reads TGTGCCAGCAGCTTGAACAGATTTGACACAGATACGCAGTATTTT. The chain has TRBV7-3 and TRBJ2-3; the D is unclear. The CDR3 loop spans 15 amino acids. V was trimmed by 3 bases and J by 2 bases, leaving 12 bases between them. Germline V gene data show CDR1 as SGHTA and CDR2 as FQGTGA.